This T cell receptor (beta chain) was sequenced during a study of T cell changes during pregnancy in multiple sclerosis. Data came from immunoSEQ multiplex PCR; TCRdb stores just in-frame clones and leaves some out. The sample includes tens of thousands of clones, roughly 92% of them seen just once. This TCR was recovered from a female donor with multiple sclerosis, enrolled in a pregnancy study. Material: peripheral blood, obtained after pregnancy.

CDR3 in amino acids: CASSLGGGGNTIYF. CDR3 coding DNA: TGTGCCAGCAGTTTGGGGGGAGGTGGAAACACCATATATTTT. The genes are TRBV28 and TRBJ1-3; D possibly corresponds to TRBD1 (5 bases). Germline CDR1 MDHEN, CDR2 SYDVKM. The germline V and J ends were trimmed by 3 bases and 3 bases, with 9 bases remaining between them. The CDR3 sequence is 14 residues long.